This T cell receptor beta chain was sequenced during a study of molecular identifiers for immune sequencing clone quantification. Sorted inputs of roughly 20,000 to 1,000,000 cells, with 10%, 30% or 50% RNA, yielded naive CD8 libraries. One entry per CDR3 protein, called by TCRdb with MiXCR from the PCR reads. Of about 640,000 distinct CDR3 sequences in the sample, just under 20% are singletons; the top ten hold 0.85%. The CDR3 is 17 amino acids. V lost 2 bases and J lost 1, with 12 bases in between. Germline loops: CDR1 SGHVS, CDR2 FQNEAQ. The rearrangement joins TRBV7-8 to TRBJ1-6, with D possibly TRBD1 on 5 matching bases. The sample was naive CD8+ T cells from blood, with Jurkat cell RNA spiked in. Described subset: FACS-sorted CD8+CD4-CCR7+CD45RA+ naive T cells. This receptor was obtained from a human donor in good health. Some libraries in this study had Jurkat cell RNA spiked in. The CDR3: CASSLSGAYSYNSPLHF. The CDR3 nucleotides read TGTGCCAGCAGCTTATCCGGGGCCTATTCCTATAATTCACCCCTCCACTTT.